This T cell receptor beta chain emerged from a study of Graves' ophthalmopathy and Graves' hyperthyroidism. General observations from the study: Detected in blood as well were most expanded thyroid clonotypes with frequency above 0.001.

Amplifying from RNA transcripts, the study obtained TCR beta CDR3 regions. HTBI primers were used in a first-round RT-PCR, which preceded a second-round multiplex PCR. Each CDR3 protein is one row after TCRdb ran MiXCR on the multiplex PCR reads. The top ten hold approximately 9% of the sample, which has over 200,000 distinct CDR3 sequences, under 30% seen once. Germline assignment: CDR1 SEHNR and CDR2 FQNEAQ (reference sequence). V shed 3 bases and J shed 8 bases, with 11 bases lying between them. CDR3 size: 13 residues. This clonotype has a count of ten or more. No antigen is known for it. Where ophthalmopathy was present, donors had moderate-to-severe activity, CAS ≥3, NOSPECS ≥4 and duration under 3 months.

The clonotype was recovered from a man aged 45 to 65 with Graves' ophthalmopathy. The sequencing input was peripheral blood. The chain links TRBV7-9 to TRBJ1-5; D unclear. The CDR3 loop reads CASSFADLEPQHF. The CDR3 DNA reads TGTGCCAGCAGCTTTGCGGACTTGGAGCCCCAGCATTTT.